This T cell receptor beta chain was recorded in a study of blood T cells in healthy people across ages. Study results and caveats: The percentage of naive T cells correlated strongly with TCR beta diversity. Comparison with aged donors showed that long-lived donors had more naive CD4+ cells and higher diversity.

The CDR3 has 14 amino acids. The V end was cut by 5 bases, the J end by 3 bases, with 13 bases between. Germline CDR1 reads SEHNR; CDR2 reads FQNEAQ (reference sequence). Through a sample-barcoded 5' primer and a J-beta primer mix, a second PCR was run for about 7 to 12 cycles. Each cDNA molecule carried a tag from a template-switch adaptor that contained 12 random nucleotides. Each CDR3 protein is one row after TCRdb ran MiXCR on the 5' RACE reads. The sample shows fewer than 1,000,000 distinct CDR3 sequences, about half of them seen only once. This clonotype was counted only a few times. Its antigen is unidentified. At least 6.5 million PBMCs were isolated per sample.

Sequencing was performed on blood. The chain combines TRBV7-9 with TRBJ2-5; D not resolved. The clonotype comes from an older man in good health. In nucleotides, the CDR3 is TGTGCCAGCAGCCCCCAGGTGTTAAAAGAGACCCAGTACTTC. Amino acids: CASSPQVLKETQYF.